The 23 T cell receptor beta chains given below trace back to one sample, sequenced in a study of PD-L1 blockade in urothelial cancer. The repertoire was sequenced with immunoSEQ multiplex PCR; TCRdb's copy has only in-frame clones and lacks some. The repertoire holds about 110,000 clones, with roughly 84% as singletons. Sequenced here: PBMCs, sampled around atezolizumab (anti-PD-L1) treatment. These receptors all stem from a man between 45 and 60 years old with urothelial cancer.

DNA of the CDR3: TGTGCCAGCATCCGAGGCAGGGTGGACTACGAGCAGTACTTC. It translates to CASIRGRVDYEQYF. This sequence joins TRBV28 and TRBJ2-7; a weak D match, TRBD1 (5 bases). Germline CDR1 reads MDHEN; CDR2 reads SYDVKM. The germline V and J ends were trimmed by 7 bases and 3 bases, with 16 bases remaining between them. CDR3 size: 14 residues.

The chain links TRBV18 to TRBJ2-1, with 9 bases that match TRBD2. Trimming cost V 2 bases and J 7 bases; bases outside gene matches: 3. CDR1 and CDR2 from the germline V gene are KGHSH and LQKENI. The CDR3 consists of 14 residues. CDR3 amino acids: CASSPGTSTNEQFF. The CDR3 nucleotides read TGTGCCAGCTCACCAGGGACTAGCACGAATGAGCAGTTCTTC.

The chain uses TRBV15 and TRBJ1-1, with D perhaps matching TRBD1 (5 bases). This CDR3 is 16 amino acids long. The germline V and J ends were trimmed by 0 bases and 1 base, with 12 bases remaining between them. Germline lookup yields CDR1 LNHNV and CDR2 YYDKDF (reference sequence). CDR3 nucleotides: TGTGCCACCAGCAGAGATCAGGGCTTGAGGAACACTGAAGCTTTCTTT. The encoded protein is CATSRDQGLRNTEAFF. Together with reference TRBV15 and TRBJ1-1, the CDR3 gives the full variable domain: DAMVIQNPRYQVTQFGKPVTLSCSQTLNHNVMYWYQQKSSQAPKLLFHYYDKDFNNEADTPDNFQSRRPNTSFCFLDIRSPGLGDTAMYLCATSRDQGLRNTEAFFGQGTRLTVV.

CDR3 bases: TGTGCCAGCAGCTTAAGAGCAGGGTCAGGAGAGACCCAGTACTTC. It yields the protein CASSLRAGSGETQYF. J is TRBJ2-5 and V is TRBV7-9, with D possibly being TRBD1 (5 bases). Germline values: CDR1 SEHNR, CDR2 FQNEAQ (reference sequence). This CDR3 comprises 15 residues. V lost 2 bases and J lost 4, with 14 bases in between.

The chain uses TRBV28 and TRBJ2-7; 14 bases line up with TRBD2. CDR1 is MDHEN and CDR2 is SYDVKM in the germline V gene. The CDR3 extends over 17 amino acids. The J segment lost 0 bases and the V segment lost 3 bases, leaving 4 bases of the junction unmatched. CDR3 sequence (DNA): TGTGCCAGCAGTTTTAGGACTAGCGGGAGGTACTCCTACGAGCAGTACTTC. This gives the protein CASSFRTSGRYSYEQYF.

J is TRBJ1-2 and V is TRBV30; 12 bases are a match to TRBD1. J gave up 8 bases and V 2 bases, and 15 bases lay outside the gene matches. Germline values: CDR1 GTSNPN, CDR2 SVGIG (reference sequence). CDR3 length equals 17 residues. This CDR3 reads CAWSQRGQGAIRGGYTF. The CDR3 DNA is TGTGCCTGGAGTCAACGGGGACAGGGGGCGATAAGGGGCGGCTACACCTTC.

This clone was seen once. The V call is TRBV9, the J call TRBJ1-2, with 10 positions matching TRBD1. The CDR3 sequence is 18 residues long. The junction had 16 bases not matched to a gene; V was cut back by 7 bases and J by 1 base. Germline V lookup: CDR1 SGDLS, CDR2 YYNGEE. The CDR3 protein is CASRRTTGGVGLNYGYTF. The DNA for the CDR3 is TGTGCCAGCCGGCGAACGACAGGGGGCGTTGGTCTTAACTATGGCTACACCTTC.

The genes are TRBV6-5 and TRBJ2-1; unclear D gene. This CDR3 comprises 13 residues. Germline CDR1 is MNHEY and CDR2 is SVGAGI. Trimming shortened V by 6 bases and J by 4 bases, and 10 bases separated the two germline ends. CDR3 protein: CASRSGRYNEQFF. Here the CDR3 DNA reads TGTGCCAGCAGGTCGGGTAGATACAATGAGCAGTTCTTC.

The table lists this clone with a few counts. The chain links TRBV4-1 to TRBJ1-1, with a tentative D call TRBD1 (6 bases). The CDR3 extends over 14 amino acids. The germline gives CDR1 MGHRA, CDR2 YSYEKL. The ends were cut back, 2 bases at V and 3 bases at J, with 10 bases in the middle. As DNA, the CDR3 is TGCGCCAGCAGCCAATTCGACAGGTACACTGAAGCTTTCTTT. It encodes CASSQFDRYTEAFF.

The CDR3 region is CAIKRDSNQPQHF. The DNA for the CDR3 is TGTGCCATCAAGAGAGATAGCAATCAGCCCCAGCATTTT. The chain recombines TRBV10-3 with TRBJ1-5; no clear D. The germline gives CDR1 ENHRY, CDR2 SYGVKD. This CDR3 has 13 amino acids. Trimming stripped 7 bases from V and 0 bases from J, with 7 bases between.

The chain is built from TRBV7-9 and TRBJ1-4; D gene unclear. CDR3 length: 15 residues. CDR1 and CDR2 from the germline V gene are SEHNR and FQNEAQ (reference sequence). V was trimmed by 1 base and J by 10 bases, leaving 16 bases between them. The chain's CDR3 is CASSLDRQESGKLFF. In DNA, the CDR3 is TGTGCCAGCAGCTTAGATCGGCAGGAGAGCGGAAAACTGTTTTTT.

This clone was detected only once. The chain joins TRBV28 to TRBJ1-4; D possibly corresponds to TRBD1 (6 bases). Germline V gene data show CDR1 as MDHEN and CDR2 as SYDVKM. The CDR3 spans 16 residues. V lost 5 bases and J 7 bases, leaving 20 bases between the germline ends. As DNA, the CDR3 is TGTGCCAGCAGTCTCCCGACAGGTTCAGGTGTTGAAAAACTGTTTTTT. This encodes CASSLPTGSGVEKLFF.

The rearrangement joins TRBV7-9 to TRBJ2-7, with 7 nucleotides matching TRBD2. Trimming removed 3 bases from V and 4 bases from J; junction bases left unmatched: 9. This CDR3 region has 15 residues. Germline V gene lookup returns CDR1 SEHNR and CDR2 FQNEAQ (reference sequence). This CDR3 is CASSFKGTTSYEQYF. CDR3 sequence (DNA): TGTGCCAGCAGCTTTAAAGGGACTACCTCATACGAGCAGTACTTC.

This clone was seen repeatedly, ten times or more. This chain joins TRBV6-5 and TRBJ1-1; D is possibly TRBD1 (6 bases). This CDR3 comprises 15 residues. Germline loops: CDR1 MNHEY, CDR2 SVGAGI. V was clipped by 9 bases and J by 3 bases, with 20 bases between them. The CDR3 is CARSRRRGWDTEAFF. CDR3 nucleotide sequence: TGTGCCAGGTCCAGACGCAGGGGATGGGACACTGAAGCTTTCTTT.

The rearrangement joins TRBV19 to TRBJ2-1; TRBD2 aligns across 12 bases. The germline V gene has CDR1 LNHDA and CDR2 SQIVND (reference sequence). The J segment lost 7 bases and the V segment lost 6 bases, leaving 7 bases of the junction unmatched. This CDR3 region has 15 residues. As DNA, the CDR3 is TGTGCCAGTAGAAGACTAGCGGGAGCCCCAAATGAGCAGTTCTTC. It yields the protein CASRRLAGAPNEQFF.

The chain couples TRBV2 to TRBJ1-1; D perhaps matches TRBD1 (5 bases). Per germline, CDR1 SNHLY and CDR2 FYNNEI. Deletions cut 8 bases from V and 0 bases from J, with 16 bases between. CDR3 length: 15 amino acids. The CDR3 nucleotides are TGTGCCAGCCAGTTTGACAGACTCTTGAACACTGAAGCTTTCTTT. As protein: CASQFDRLLNTEAFF.

The genes are TRBV7-9 and TRBJ1-2; D gene uncertain. The germline CDR1 and CDR2 sequences are SEHNR and FQNEAQ (reference sequence). The V gene lost 5 bases and the J gene lost 3 bases, with 10 bases spanning the gap. CDR3 length equals 13 residues. CDR3 residues: CASSLGMDYGYTF. The CDR3 nucleotides are TGTGCCAGCAGCCTCGGGATGGACTATGGCTACACCTTC.

This chain uses TRBV5-4 with TRBJ1-4, with 7 bases aligning to TRBD1. The germline V gene encodes CDR1 SGHNT and CDR2 YYREEE (reference sequence). V lost 4 bases, J lost 7 bases, and 7 bases stayed unmatched. This CDR3 spans 14 amino acids. CDR3 in amino acids: CASSPDRASEKLFF. The DNA for the CDR3 is TGTGCCAGCAGCCCCGACAGGGCCAGTGAAAAACTGTTTTTT.

V gene TRBV6-7 combines with J gene TRBJ2-1; D unresolved. TRBV6-7 is assigned to the ORF class and has an uncertain function. V shed 0 bases and J shed 5 bases, with 11 bases lying between them. This CDR3 spans 15 amino acids. The CDR3 sequence: CASSYSLTGDNEQFF. The DNA for the CDR3 is TGTGCCAGCAGTTACTCCTTGACTGGAGACAATGAGCAGTTCTTC.

The rearrangement uses TRBV10-3 and TRBJ2-3; D is possibly TRBD2 (5 bases). Trimming removed 4 bases from V and 3 bases from J, with 11 bases in between. There are 14 residues in the CDR3. The germline gives CDR1 ENHRY, CDR2 SYGVKD. CDR3 in DNA: TGTGCCATCAGTGGGAGGACGGTGACAGATACGCAGTATTTT. This sequence encodes CAISGRTVTDTQYF.

V gene TRBV15 combines with J gene TRBJ1-3; possible D gene TRBD1, 5 bases. This CDR3 has 16 amino acids. Looked up from germline, CDR1 is LNHNV and CDR2 is YYDKDF (reference sequence). Trimming removed 0 bases at V and 4 bases at J, with 13 bases between. Here the CDR3 reads CATSRDPGDGGNTIYF. The CDR3 region has the DNA TGTGCCACCAGCAGAGATCCGGGGGATGGCGGAAACACCATATATTTT.

V and J are TRBV18 and TRBJ2-3; perhaps TRBD1 as D (6 bases). The V gene's germline CDR1 is KGHSH and CDR2 LQKENI. CDR3 length equals 15 residues. Trimming removed 6 bases at V and 7 bases at J, with 20 bases between. In nucleotides, the CDR3 is TGTGCCAGCTCTCCGGGACAACACGAGACGAATACGCAGTATTTT. Translated: CASSPGQHETNTQYF.

This clone was picked up one time. The chain employs TRBV27 and TRBJ2-2, with TRBD1 matching 9 bases. V lost 6 bases to trimming and J lost 6 bases; unmatched junction nucleotides: 5. Germline assignment: CDR1 MNHEY and CDR2 SMNVEV (reference sequence). The CDR3 runs 14 residues. The DNA for the CDR3 is TGTGCCAGCAGGGGACAGGGAACGGCCGGGGAGCTGTTTTTT. Protein: CASRGQGTAGELFF.